The T cell receptor (beta chain) under discussion was sequenced for a study of cytomegalovirus exposure and HLA in healthy donors. Study overall: Around four fifths of a few hundred genotyped donors fell in the Caucasian-associated ancestry cluster.

PCR employed 60 Vbeta and 13 Jbeta primers. Libraries were prepared by immunoSEQ multiplex PCR; TCRdb keeps only in-frame clonotypes and omits some of them. The sample comprises approximately 92,000 clones, around 77% of which are singletons, and roughly 7.3% rests with the top ten. Points on this clone: Antigen specificity is unknown.

Study findings and constraints: The productive fraction for most TCR beta V segments was about 87% or about 30% in an earlier analysis.

This TCR was recovered from a man aged 45-60 years in good health and CMV-seropositive. Sequenced sample: PBMCs.

In DNA, the CDR3 is TGTGCCAGCAGTTACCTTGGGGCAGATAATTCACCCCTCCACTTT. Amino acids: CASSYLGADNSPLHF. The gene calls are TRBV6-6 and TRBJ1-6; tentative D call: TRBD1 (5 bases). Deletions cut 2 bases from V and 5 bases from J, with 10 bases between. The CDR3 totals 15 residues. Germline assignment: CDR1 MNHNY and CDR2 SVGAGI (reference sequence).